This T cell receptor (beta chain) derives from a study of T-cell memory formation after mild COVID-19. Ten or more counts support this clonotype. From the 5' RACE reads, TCRdb called clonotypes with MiXCR, one entry per CDR3 protein. The table shows hundreds of thousands of distinct CDR3 sequences, with around 20% occurring only once. Trimming shortened V by 0 bases and J by 2 bases, and 11 bases separated the two germline ends. This CDR3 is 15 amino acids long. Germline V gene sequence: CDR1 LGHNA, CDR2 YSLEER. Sequencing was carried out using PBMCs or a T cell subset sorted from them (not recorded which). The clonotype comes from an adult woman who had mild COVID-19 (a few samples of this study predate the infection). Cell type and time point are not known. The V and J genes are TRBV4-3 and TRBJ2-7; maybe TRBD1 (5 bases). In DNA, the CDR3 is TGCGCCAGCAGCCAAGAGTACTCAGGGACCTACGAGCAGTACTTC. Translating it yields CASSQEYSGTYEQYF.